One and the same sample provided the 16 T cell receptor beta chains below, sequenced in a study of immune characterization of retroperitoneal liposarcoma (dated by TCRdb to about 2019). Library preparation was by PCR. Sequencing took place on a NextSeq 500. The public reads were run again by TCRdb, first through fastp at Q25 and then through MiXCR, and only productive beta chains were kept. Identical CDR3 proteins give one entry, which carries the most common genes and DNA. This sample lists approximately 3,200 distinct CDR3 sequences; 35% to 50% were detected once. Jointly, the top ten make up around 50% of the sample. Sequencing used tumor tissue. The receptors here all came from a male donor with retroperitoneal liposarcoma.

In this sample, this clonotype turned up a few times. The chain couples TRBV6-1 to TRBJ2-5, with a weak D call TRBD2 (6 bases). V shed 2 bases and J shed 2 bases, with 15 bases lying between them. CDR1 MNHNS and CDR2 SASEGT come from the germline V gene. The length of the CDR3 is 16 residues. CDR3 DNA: TGTGCCAGCAGTGAATCTCCACTAGCCCCACAAGAGACCCAGTACTTC. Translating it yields CASSESPLAPQETQYF.

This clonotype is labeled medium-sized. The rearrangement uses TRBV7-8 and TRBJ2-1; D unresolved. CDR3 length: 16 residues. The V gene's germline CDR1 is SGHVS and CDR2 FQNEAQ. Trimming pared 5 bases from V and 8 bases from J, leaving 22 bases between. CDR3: CASSPLNRPKLDEQFF. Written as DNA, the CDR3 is TGTGCCAGCAGCCCACTCAACAGACCTAAGCTCGATGAGCAGTTCTTC.

The CDR3 nucleotides are TGTGCCAGCAGTTTTTACAAGGGGAGGGTCAATGAGCAGTACTTC. Its protein product is CASSFYKGRVNEQYF. The rearrangement joins TRBV6-1 to TRBJ2-5; 7 bases are shared with TRBD2. Germline V gene lookup returns CDR1 MNHNS and CDR2 SASEGT. The CDR3 loop spans 15 amino acids. J was trimmed by 11 bases and V by 5 bases; bases with no gene match: 17.

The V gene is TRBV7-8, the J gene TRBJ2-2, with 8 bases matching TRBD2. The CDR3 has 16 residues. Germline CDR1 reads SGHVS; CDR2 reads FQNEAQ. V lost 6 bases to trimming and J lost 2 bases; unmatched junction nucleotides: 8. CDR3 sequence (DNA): TGTGCCAGCAGTCGGGGGGGGACCGTCAACACCGGGGAGCTGTTTTTT. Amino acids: CASSRGGTVNTGELFF.

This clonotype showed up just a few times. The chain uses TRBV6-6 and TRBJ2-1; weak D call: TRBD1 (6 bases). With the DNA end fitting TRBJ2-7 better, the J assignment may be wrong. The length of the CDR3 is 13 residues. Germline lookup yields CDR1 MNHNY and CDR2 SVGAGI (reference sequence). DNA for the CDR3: TGTGCCAGCAGTCCGGGACAAGACTACGAGCAGTACTTC. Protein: CASSPGQDYEQYF.

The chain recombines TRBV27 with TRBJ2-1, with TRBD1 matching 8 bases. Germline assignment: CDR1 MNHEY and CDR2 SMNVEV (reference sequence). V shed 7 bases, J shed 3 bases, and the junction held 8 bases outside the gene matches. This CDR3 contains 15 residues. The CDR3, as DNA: TGTGCCAGCAAACCCGGGACAGGAAACTACAATGAGCAGTTCTTC. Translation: CASKPGTGNYNEQFF.

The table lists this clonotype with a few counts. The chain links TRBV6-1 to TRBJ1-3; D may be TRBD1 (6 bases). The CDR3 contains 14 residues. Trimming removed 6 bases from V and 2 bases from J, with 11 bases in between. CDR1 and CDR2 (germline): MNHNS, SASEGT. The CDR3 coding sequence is TGTGCCAGCAGACCGACAGGCCCTGGAAACACCATATATTTT. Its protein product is CASRPTGPGNTIYF.

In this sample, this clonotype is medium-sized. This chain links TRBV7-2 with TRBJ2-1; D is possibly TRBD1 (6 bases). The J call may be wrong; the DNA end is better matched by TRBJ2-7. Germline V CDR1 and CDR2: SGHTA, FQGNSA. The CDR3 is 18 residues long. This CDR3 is CASSLRRVTGLSYNEQYF. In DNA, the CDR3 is TGTGCCAGCAGCTTACGCCGGGTTACAGGGCTATCCTACAATGAGCAGTACTTC.

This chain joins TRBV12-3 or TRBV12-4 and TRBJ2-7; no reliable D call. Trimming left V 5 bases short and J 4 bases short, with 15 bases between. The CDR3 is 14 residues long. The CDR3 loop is CASSPQSGFYEQYF. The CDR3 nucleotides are TGTGCCAGCAGTCCCCAGAGTGGATTTTACGAGCAGTACTTC.

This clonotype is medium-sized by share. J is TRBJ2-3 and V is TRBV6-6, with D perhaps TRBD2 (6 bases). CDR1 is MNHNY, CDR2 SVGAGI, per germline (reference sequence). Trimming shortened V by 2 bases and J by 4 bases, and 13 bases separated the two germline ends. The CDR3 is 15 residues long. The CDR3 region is CASSYSGTPPDTQYF. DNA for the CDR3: TGTGCCAGCAGTTACAGTGGGACTCCCCCAGATACGCAGTATTTT.

CDR3 DNA sequence: TGTGCCAGCAAAAGCGGGGGGGCGGGGGTCTACAATGAGCAGTTCTTC. Encoded protein: CASKSGGAGVYNEQFF. The chain links TRBV6-1 to TRBJ2-1; the match to TRBD2 covers 10 bases. CDR3 length: 16 residues. Germline V CDR1 and CDR2: MNHNS, SASEGT. Germline trimming cut 7 bases from V and 3 bases from J; bases unmatched to any gene: 9.

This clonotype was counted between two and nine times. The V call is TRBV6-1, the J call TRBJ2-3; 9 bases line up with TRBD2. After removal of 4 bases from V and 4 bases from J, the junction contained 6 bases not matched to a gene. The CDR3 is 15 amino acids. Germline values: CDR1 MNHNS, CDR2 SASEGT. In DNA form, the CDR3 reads TGTGCCAGCAGTGTTAGCGGGGGTGCGGCAGATACGCAGTATTTT. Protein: CASSVSGGAADTQYF.

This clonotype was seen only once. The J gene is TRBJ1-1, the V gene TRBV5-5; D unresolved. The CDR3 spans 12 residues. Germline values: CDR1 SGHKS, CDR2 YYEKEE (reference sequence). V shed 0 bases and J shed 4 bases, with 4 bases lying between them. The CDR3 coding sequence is TGTGCCAGCAGCTTGGTCATCACTGAAGCTTTCTTT. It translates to CASSLVITEAFF.

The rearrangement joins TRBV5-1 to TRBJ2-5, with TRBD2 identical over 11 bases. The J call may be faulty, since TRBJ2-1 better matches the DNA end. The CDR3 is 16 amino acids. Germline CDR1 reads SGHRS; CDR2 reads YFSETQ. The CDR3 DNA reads TGCGCCAGCAGCCCTACTAGCGGGAGCGAACAAGAGACCCAGTTCTTC. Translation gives CASSPTSGSEQETQFF.

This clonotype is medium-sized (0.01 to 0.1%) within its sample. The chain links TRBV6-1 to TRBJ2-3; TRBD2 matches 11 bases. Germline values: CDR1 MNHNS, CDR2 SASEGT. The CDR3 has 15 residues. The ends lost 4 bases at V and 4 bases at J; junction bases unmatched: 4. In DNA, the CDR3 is TGTGCCAGCAGTGCCCTAGCGGGAGGAGCAGATACGCAGTATTTT. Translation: CASSALAGGADTQYF.

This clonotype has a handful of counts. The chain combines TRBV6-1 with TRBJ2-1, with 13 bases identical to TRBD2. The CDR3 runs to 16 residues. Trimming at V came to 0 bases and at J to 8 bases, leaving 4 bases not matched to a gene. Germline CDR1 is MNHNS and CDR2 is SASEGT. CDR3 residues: CASSEARTSGSDEQFF. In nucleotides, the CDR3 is TGTGCCAGCAGTGAAGCGAGGACTAGCGGGAGCGATGAGCAGTTCTTC.